The 14 T cell receptor beta chains given below trace back to one sample, sequenced in a study of CD8 T cells in Susac syndrome. Random hexamers were used to reverse transcribe about 0.5 to 1 ug of RNA. TCRdb re-called the immunoSEQ multiplex PCR reads through MiXCR, storing one row per CDR3 protein. This table holds 150,000 to 200,000 distinct CDR3 sequences, 85% to 95% found once. The sample consisted of CD4+ T cells from PBMCs. These receptors were collected from a human donor with Susac syndrome.

This chain uses TRBV3-1 with TRBJ2-3; either TRBD1 or TRBD2 may fit D (5 bases each). This CDR3 spans 17 amino acids. CDR1 and CDR2 (germline): LGHDT, YNNKEL (reference sequence). Trimming left V 0 bases short and J 3 bases short, with 16 bases between. The CDR3 here is CASSQEARDPLTDTQYF. The DNA for the CDR3 is TGTGCCAGCAGCCAAGAGGCCAGGGACCCGTTGACAGATACGCAGTATTTT.

V gene TRBV18 combines with J gene TRBJ2-1, with D uncertain. Germline V gene lookup returns CDR1 KGHSH and CDR2 LQKENI. This CDR3 spans 13 amino acids. Trimming left V 2 bases short and J 3 bases short, with 5 bases between. This CDR3 is CASSPVGYNEQFF. The CDR3 DNA is TGTGCCAGCTCACCAGTAGGCTACAATGAGCAGTTCTTC. Complete variable domain (other parts from reference TRBV18 and TRBJ2-1): NAGVMQNPRHLVRRRGQEARLRCSPMKGHSHVYWYRQLPEEGLKFMVYLQKENIIDESGMPKERFSAEFPKEGPSILRIQQVVRGDSAAYFCASSPVGYNEQFFGPGTRLTVL.

This chain joins TRBV7-3 and TRBJ2-1; D is ambiguous. CDR1 is SGHTA, CDR2 FQGTGA, per germline. V was shortened by 2 bases and J by 7 bases, with 12 bases between the two germline ends. This CDR3 has 14 amino acids. The CDR3 DNA reads as TGTGCCAGCAGCTTAGGAGAGGTGCTGAATGAGCAGTTCTTC. Translated: CASSLGEVLNEQFF.

The V call is TRBV29-1, the J call TRBJ2-1; TRBD1 is a possible D gene (5 bases). Trimming pared 1 base from V and 4 bases from J, leaving 14 bases between. The CDR3 is 15 amino acids. CDR1 is SQVTM and CDR2 is ANQGSEA in the germline V gene. The CDR3 DNA sequence: TGCAGCGTTGAAGTAACAGGCGGCTCGTACAATGAGCAGTTCTTC. Protein sequence: CSVEVTGGSYNEQFF.

The chain employs TRBV20-1 and TRBJ2-3, with no clear D. The V end lost 0 bases, the J end lost 5 bases, and 9 bases lay between the germline ends. Germline V lookup: CDR1 DFQATT, CDR2 SNEGSKA (reference sequence). The CDR3 extends over 13 amino acids. The CDR3 nucleotides are TGCAGTGCTAGAGATTTTGTTGGAGATACGCAGTATTTT. Its protein is CSARDFVGDTQYF.

This chain joins TRBV2 and TRBJ2-7, with D possibly matching TRBD2 (5 bases). The germline V and J ends were trimmed by 4 bases and 13 bases, with 14 bases remaining between them. Germline V gene sequence: CDR1 SNHLY, CDR2 FYNNEI. The CDR3 has 11 residues. As DNA, the CDR3 is TGTGCCAGCAGTGTCGGCGGAGGCGTATACTTC. Amino acids: CASSVGGGVYF. Full variable domain (rest looked up from reference TRBV2 and TRBJ2-7): EPEVTQTPSHQVTQMGQEVILRCVPISNHLYFYWYRQILGQKVEFLVSFYNNEISEKSEIFDDQFSVERPDGSNFTLKIRSTKLEDSAMYFCASSVGGGVYFGPGTRLTVT.

J is TRBJ2-5 and V is TRBV3-1, with 8 bases matching TRBD2. Looked up from germline, CDR1 is LGHDT and CDR2 is YNNKEL (reference sequence). The CDR3 contains 16 residues. J lost 0 bases, V lost 4 bases, and 7 bases had no gene match. CDR3 in amino acids: CASSPYRAGDQETQYF. The CDR3, as DNA: TGTGCCAGCAGCCCTTATCGAGCGGGAGACCAAGAGACCCAGTACTTC.

CDR3 loop: CASSPTGEETQYF. The CDR3 DNA reads TGTGCCAGCAGCCCGACAGGGGAAGAGACCCAGTACTTC. The chain combines TRBV5-4 with TRBJ2-5, with TRBD1 matching over 8 bases. The junction had 2 bases not matched to a gene; V was cut back by 4 bases and J by 3 bases. Germline CDR1 and CDR2: SGHNT and YYREEE (reference sequence). CDR3 length equals 13 residues.

The CDR3 region has the DNA TGTGCCAGCTCACCGAGTGGTCGGGATCTTCGAGGCTACACCTTC. Its translation: CASSPSGRDLRGYTF. The chain employs TRBV18 and TRBJ1-2; D remains unclear. CDR3 length equals 15 residues. Germline V gives CDR1 KGHSH, CDR2 LQKENI. V was pared by 3 bases and J by 8 bases, with 19 bases between.

The chain has TRBV20-1 and TRBJ2-7; TRBD2 matches 11 bases. Per germline, CDR1 DFQATT and CDR2 SNEGSKA (reference sequence). The J segment lost 1 base and the V segment lost 2 bases, leaving 10 bases of the junction unmatched. The CDR3 extends over 17 amino acids. CDR3 nucleotide sequence: TGCAGTGCTAGACCAACTAGCGGGAGTGGTGGGTCCTACGAGCAGTACTTC. Its translation: CSARPTSGSGGSYEQYF.

A single count supports this clonotype. A read error may account for a junction end that differs from germline. The gene calls are TRBV9 and TRBJ2-7; D gene ambiguous. Germline CDR1 and CDR2: SGDLS and YYNGEE. The CDR3 is 13 residues long. CDR3 DNA: TGTGCCAGCAGCGCCTTCATCTCCTCCGAGCAGTACTTC. It yields the protein CASSAFISSEQYF. The full variable domain, completed using reference TRBV9 and TRBJ2-7, is DSGVTQTPKHLITATGQRVTLRCSPRSGDLSVYWYQQSLDQGLQFLIQYYNGEERAKGNILERFSAQQFPDLHSELNLSSLELGDSALYFCASSAFISSEQYFGPGTRLTVT.

The V gene is TRBV4-3, the J gene TRBJ2-4; D is unclear. V shed 2 bases and J shed 0 bases, with 8 bases lying between them. This CDR3 is built from 15 residues. CDR1 is LGHNA and CDR2 is YSLEER in the germline V gene. CDR3 bases: TGCGCCAGCAGCCAACGATGGGTAGCCAAAAACATTCAGTACTTC. This gives the protein CASSQRWVAKNIQYF.

The table lists this clonotype with a few counts. V usage is TRBV5-4 and J usage is TRBJ1-1; no clear D. Germline V lookup: CDR1 SGHNT, CDR2 YYREEE (reference sequence). CDR3 length: 14 amino acids. Trimming took off 5 bases at V and 1 base at J, with 12 bases between the two ends. The CDR3 DNA reads TGTGCCAGCAGTCTTAGATCAAGGAACACTGAAGCTTTCTTT. Its protein is CASSLRSRNTEAFF. Full variable domain (remainder filled in from reference TRBV5-4 and TRBJ1-1): ETGVTQSPTHLIKTRGQQVTLRCSSQSGHNTVSWYQQALGQGPQFIFQYYREEENGRGNFPPRFSGLQFPNYSSELNVNALELDDSALYLCASSLRSRNTEAFFGQGTRLTVV.

The rearrangement uses TRBV3-1 and TRBJ2-5, with D possibly matching TRBD1 (6 bases). Germline CDR1 reads LGHDT; CDR2 reads YNNKEL (reference sequence). This CDR3 has 14 residues. V was pared by 3 bases and J by 2 bases, with 10 bases between. This chain's CDR3 is CASSQGAVQETQYF. CDR3 nucleotide sequence: TGTGCCAGCAGCCAGGGGGCTGTGCAAGAGACCCAGTACTTC.